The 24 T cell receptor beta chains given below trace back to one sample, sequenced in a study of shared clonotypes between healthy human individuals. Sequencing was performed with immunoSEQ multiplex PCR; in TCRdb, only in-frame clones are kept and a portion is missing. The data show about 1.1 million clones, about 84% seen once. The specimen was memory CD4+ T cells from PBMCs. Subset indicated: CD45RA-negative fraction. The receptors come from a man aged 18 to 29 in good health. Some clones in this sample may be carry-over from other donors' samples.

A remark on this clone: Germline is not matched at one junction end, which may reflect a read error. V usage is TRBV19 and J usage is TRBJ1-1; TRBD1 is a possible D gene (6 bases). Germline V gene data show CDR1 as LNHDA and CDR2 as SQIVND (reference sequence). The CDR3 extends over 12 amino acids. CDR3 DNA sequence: TGTGCCAGTAGTATAGCTGGGGGCAGGATCGCATTT. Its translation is CASSIAGGRIAF.

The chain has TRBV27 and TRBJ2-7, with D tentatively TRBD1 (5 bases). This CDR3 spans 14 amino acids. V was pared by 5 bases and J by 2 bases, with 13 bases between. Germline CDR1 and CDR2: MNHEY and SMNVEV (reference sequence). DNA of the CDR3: TGTGCCAGCAGTCCTGGACACTCAACCTACGAGCAGTACTTC. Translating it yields CASSPGHSTYEQYF.

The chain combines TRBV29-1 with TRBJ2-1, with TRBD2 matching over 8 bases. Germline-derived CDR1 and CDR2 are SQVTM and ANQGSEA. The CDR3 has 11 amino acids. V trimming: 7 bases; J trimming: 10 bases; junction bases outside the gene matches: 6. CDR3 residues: CSARPGGEQFF. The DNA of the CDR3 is TGCAGCGCCAGACCGGGGGGGGAGCAGTTCTTC.

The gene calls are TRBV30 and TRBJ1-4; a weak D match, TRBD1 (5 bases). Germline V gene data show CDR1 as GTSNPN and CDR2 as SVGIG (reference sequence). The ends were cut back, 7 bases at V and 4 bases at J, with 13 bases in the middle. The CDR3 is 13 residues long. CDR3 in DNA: TGTGCCTTTAGGGGCTCAGGTAATGAAAAACTGTTTTTT. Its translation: CAFRGSGNEKLFF.

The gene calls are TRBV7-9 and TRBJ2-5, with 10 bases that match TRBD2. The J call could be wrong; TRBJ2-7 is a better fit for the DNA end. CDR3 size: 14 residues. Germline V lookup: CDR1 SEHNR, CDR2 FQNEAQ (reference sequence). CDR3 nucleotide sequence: TGTGCCAGCAGCTCCGGACTAGCGGTCTACGAGCAGTACTTC. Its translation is CASSSGLAVYEQYF.

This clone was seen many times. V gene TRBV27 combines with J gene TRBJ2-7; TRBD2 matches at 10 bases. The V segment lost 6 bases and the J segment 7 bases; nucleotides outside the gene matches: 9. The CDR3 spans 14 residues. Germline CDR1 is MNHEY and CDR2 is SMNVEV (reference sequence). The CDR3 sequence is CASRVGLAHPEQYF. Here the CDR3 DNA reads TGTGCCAGCAGAGTGGGACTAGCGCACCCTGAGCAGTACTTC.

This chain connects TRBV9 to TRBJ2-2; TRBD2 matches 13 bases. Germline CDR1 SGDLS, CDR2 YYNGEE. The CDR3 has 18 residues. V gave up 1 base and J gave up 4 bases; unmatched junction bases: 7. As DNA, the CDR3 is TGTGCCAGCAGCGTAAATGAAGGGACTAGCGGGATCACCGGGGAGCTGTTTTTT. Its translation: CASSVNEGTSGITGELFF.

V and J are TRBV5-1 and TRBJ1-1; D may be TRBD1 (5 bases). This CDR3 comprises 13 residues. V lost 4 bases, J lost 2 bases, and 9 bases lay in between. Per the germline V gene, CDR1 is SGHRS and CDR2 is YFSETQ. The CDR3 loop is CASSIDSNTEAFF. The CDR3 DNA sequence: TGCGCCAGCAGCATTGACAGTAACACTGAAGCTTTCTTT.

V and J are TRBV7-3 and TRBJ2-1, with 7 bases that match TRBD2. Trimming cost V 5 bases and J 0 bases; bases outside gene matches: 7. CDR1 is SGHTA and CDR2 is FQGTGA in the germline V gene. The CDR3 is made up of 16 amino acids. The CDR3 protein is CASSPSGISSYNEQFF. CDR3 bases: TGTGCCAGCAGCCCTAGCGGTATTAGCTCCTACAATGAGCAGTTCTTC.

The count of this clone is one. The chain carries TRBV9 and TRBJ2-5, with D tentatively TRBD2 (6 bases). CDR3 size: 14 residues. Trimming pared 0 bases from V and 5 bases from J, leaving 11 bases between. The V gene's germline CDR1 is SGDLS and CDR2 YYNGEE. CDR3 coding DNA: TGTGCCAGCAGCGTAGCGGGGAGGTTGGAGACCCAGTACTTC. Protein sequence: CASSVAGRLETQYF.

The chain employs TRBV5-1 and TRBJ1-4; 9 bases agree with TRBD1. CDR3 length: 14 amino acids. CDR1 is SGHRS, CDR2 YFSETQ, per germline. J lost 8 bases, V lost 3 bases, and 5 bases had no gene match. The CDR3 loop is CASSWTGVHEKLFF. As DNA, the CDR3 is TGCGCCAGCAGCTGGACAGGGGTGCACGAAAAACTGTTTTTT.

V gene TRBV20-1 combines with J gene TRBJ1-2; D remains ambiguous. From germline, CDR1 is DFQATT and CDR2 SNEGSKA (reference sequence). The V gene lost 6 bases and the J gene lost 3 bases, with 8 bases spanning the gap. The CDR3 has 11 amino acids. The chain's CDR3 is CSAPRYYGYTF. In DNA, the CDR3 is TGCAGTGCGCCCAGGTACTATGGCTACACCTTC.

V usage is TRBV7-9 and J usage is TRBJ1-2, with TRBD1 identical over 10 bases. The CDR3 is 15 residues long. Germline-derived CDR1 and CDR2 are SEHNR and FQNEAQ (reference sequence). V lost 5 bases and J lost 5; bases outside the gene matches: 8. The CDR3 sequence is CASSQGQGVAYGYTF. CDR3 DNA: TGTGCCAGCAGCCAAGGACAGGGGGTTGCTTATGGCTACACCTTC.

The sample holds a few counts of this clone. The CDR3 DNA reads TGCGCCAGCAGACTGGGACAGGGTCCCTACGAGCAGTACTTC. Its protein is CASRLGQGPYEQYF. V gene TRBV10-2 combines with J gene TRBJ2-7; 9 bases align to TRBD1. The germline V gene has CDR1 WSHSY and CDR2 SAAADI. The CDR3 is made up of 14 amino acids. The trim removed 6 bases at V and 2 bases at J, leaving 5 bases unmatched.

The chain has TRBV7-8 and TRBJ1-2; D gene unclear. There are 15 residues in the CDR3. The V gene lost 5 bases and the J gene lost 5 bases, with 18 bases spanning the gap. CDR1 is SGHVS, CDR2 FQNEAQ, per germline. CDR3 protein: CASSPRAGEVYGYTF. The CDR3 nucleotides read TGTGCCAGCAGCCCTCGGGCCGGGGAAGTTTATGGCTACACCTTC.

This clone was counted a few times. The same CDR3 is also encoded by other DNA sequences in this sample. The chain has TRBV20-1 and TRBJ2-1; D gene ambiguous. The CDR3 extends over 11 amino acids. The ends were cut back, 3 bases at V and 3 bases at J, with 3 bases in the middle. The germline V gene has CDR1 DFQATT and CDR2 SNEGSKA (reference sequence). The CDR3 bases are TGCAGTGCTAGGTTCTACAATGAGCAGTTCTTC. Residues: CSARFYNEQFF.

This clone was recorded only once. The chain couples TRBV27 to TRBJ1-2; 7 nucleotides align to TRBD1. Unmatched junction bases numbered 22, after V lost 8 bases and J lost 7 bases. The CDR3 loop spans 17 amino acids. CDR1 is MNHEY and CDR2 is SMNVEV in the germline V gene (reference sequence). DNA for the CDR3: TGTGCCAGCGGACGTGATCAAACTCCGGACAGGCGGGGTGGCTACACCTTC. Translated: CASGRDQTPDRRGGYTF.

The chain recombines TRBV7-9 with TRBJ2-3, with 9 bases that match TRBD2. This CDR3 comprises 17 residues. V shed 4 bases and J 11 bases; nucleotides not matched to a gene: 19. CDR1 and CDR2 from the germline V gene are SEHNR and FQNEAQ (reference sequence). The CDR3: CASSSRLAENLRREQYF. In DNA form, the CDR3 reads TGTGCCAGCAGCTCCAGACTAGCGGAAAATTTGAGGAGGGAGCAGTATTTT.

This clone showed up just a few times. The CDR3 coding sequence is TGCAGCGTCCTAGGGGGTACAGGGGTTGACGAGCAGTACTTC. This encodes CSVLGGTGVDEQYF. This chain connects TRBV29-1 to TRBJ2-7; 7 bases are a match to TRBD1. The CDR3 contains 14 residues. Germline V gene lookup returns CDR1 SQVTM and CDR2 ANQGSEA. Trimming cost V 6 bases and J 5 bases; bases outside gene matches: 13.

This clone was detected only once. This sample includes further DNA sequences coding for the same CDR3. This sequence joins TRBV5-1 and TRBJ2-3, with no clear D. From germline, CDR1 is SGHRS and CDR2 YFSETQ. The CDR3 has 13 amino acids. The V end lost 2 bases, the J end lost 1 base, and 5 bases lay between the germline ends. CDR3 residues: CASSFPGTDTQYF. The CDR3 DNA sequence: TGCGCCAGCAGCTTTCCTGGCACAGATACGCAGTATTTT. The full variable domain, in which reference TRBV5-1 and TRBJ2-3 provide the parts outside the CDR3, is KAGVTQTPRYLIKTRGQQVTLSCSPISGHRSVSWYQQTPGQGLQFLFEYFSETQRNKGNFPGRFSGRQFSNSRSEMNVSTLELGDSALYLCASSFPGTDTQYFGPGTRLTVL.

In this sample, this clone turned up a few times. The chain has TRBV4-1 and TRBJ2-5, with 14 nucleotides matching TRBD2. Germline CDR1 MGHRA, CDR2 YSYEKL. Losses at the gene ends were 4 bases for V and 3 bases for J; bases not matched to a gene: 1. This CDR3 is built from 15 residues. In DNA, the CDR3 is TGCGCCAGCAGCCCGGGACTAGCGGGAGAAGAGACCCAGTACTTC. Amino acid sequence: CASSPGLAGEETQYF.

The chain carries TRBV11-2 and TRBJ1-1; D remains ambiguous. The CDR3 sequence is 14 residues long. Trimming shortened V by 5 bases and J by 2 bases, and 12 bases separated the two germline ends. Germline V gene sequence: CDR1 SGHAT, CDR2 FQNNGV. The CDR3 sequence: CASSHGPSNTEAFF. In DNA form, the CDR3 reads TGTGCCAGCAGCCATGGACCGTCTAACACTGAAGCTTTCTTT.

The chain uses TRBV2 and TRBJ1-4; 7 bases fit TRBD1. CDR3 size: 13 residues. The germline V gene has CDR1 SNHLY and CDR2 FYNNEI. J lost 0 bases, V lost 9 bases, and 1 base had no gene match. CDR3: CARGGATNEKLFF. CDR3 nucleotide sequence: TGTGCCAGAGGGGGCGCAACTAATGAAAAACTGTTTTTT.

The CDR3 here is CASTEAGVETQYF. The CDR3 DNA reads as TGTGCCAGTACAGAAGCGGGAGTTGAGACCCAGTACTTC. The chain couples TRBV25-1 to TRBJ2-5; 8 nucleotides align to TRBD2. In germline, CDR1 is MGHDK, CDR2 SYGVNS. The CDR3 has 13 amino acids. Losses at the gene ends were 9 bases for V and 5 bases for J; bases not matched to a gene: 8.